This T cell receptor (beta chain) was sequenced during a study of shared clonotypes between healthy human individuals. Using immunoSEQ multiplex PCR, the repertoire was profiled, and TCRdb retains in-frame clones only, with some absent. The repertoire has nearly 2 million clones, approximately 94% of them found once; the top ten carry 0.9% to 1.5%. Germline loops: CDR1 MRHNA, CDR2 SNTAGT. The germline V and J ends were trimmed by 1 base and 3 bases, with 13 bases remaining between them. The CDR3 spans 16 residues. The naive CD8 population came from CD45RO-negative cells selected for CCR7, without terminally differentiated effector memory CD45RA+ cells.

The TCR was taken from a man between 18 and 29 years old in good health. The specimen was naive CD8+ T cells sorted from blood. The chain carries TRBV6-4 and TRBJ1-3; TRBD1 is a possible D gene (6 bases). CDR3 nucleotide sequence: TGTGCCAGCAGTGACTTCACACAGGGAGGTGGAAACACCATATATTTT. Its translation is CASSDFTQGGGNTIYF.